The following is a TCR beta chain sequence with its context. Its cognate antigen has yet to be identified. Base qualities were left out, and no much larger clone turns up one base away. Collaborating institutions collected whole blood in K2EDTA tubes following their own protocols. For TCRbeta analysis, collaborators shipped samples in one of three forms: frozen whole blood, isolated PBMCs, or DNA extracted from either of those sample types. The data belong to a study of blood T cell repertoires in COVID-19 (dated by TCRdb to the early 2020s). Notes on the research overall: Collaborator samples came from the United States, Italy and Spain and covered acute and convalescent phases of COVID-19. The material from the prospective study consisted of cDNA or gDNA derived from T cells, B-cell-depleted T cells, or PBMCs. Deeply sampled blood TCRbeta repertoires from subjects exposed to, actively infected with, or recovered from COVID-19 were included in the dataset. The repertoires were released in a freely available public database meant as a resource for research on the immune response to SARS-CoV-2. The samples were drawn from two sources: the first 160 participants of the ongoing ImmuneRACE study, and over 950 subjects contributed by 6 global collaborators. Sample metadata almost always included a de-identified subject ID, COVID-19 status, age in years and sex. Where available, HLA class I and class II types were taken from metadata supplied by the sample provider and were not determined by assay-based typing. Results the study describes overall, beyond this receptor: The quantity of clinical and demographic metadata differed by source and by participant and was supplied without curation.

Cut back by 1 base and 5 bases, the V and J ends lie 9 bases apart. CDR1 is given as GTSNPN and CDR2 as SVGIG, both from the germline V gene (reference sequence). The CDR3 sequence holds 13 residues, the cysteine and phenylalanine included. Only the CDR3 region is kept as DNA, spanning 39 bases read in frame from base 1. The immunoSEQ Assay, a bias-controlled multiplex PCR, was used to amplify TCRbeta CDR3 regions from genomic DNA. As for the authors' bioinformatics: Within the assay, amplification of reference gene primers was used to estimate how many nucleated cells each sample contained. To quantify the absolute abundance of each unique TCRbeta CDR3 rearrangement, sequence reads were collapsed and filtered. Productive Simpson clonality was computed per sample as the square root of Simpson's diversity index over productive rearrangements. The table was pulled from immuneACCESS by TCRdb, which kept in-frame rearrangements only. Such tables lose some clones; where checked, under half of the loss comes from unresolved V genes, and the rest has no known cause. V, J and clone size are taken as reported in that table, and D and trimming were inferred from the DNA itself. Here the sample has about 96,000 clones; less than 85% occur a single time. Clones ranked in the top ten supply 17% of the sample.

The chain was built from TRBV30 and TRBJ2-1; a weak D assignment points to TRBD2 (6 bases agree). The sequence was obtained from a woman aged 55 to 70 with acute or convalescent COVID-19. The sequenced material came from peripheral blood. The DNA reads as follows: TGTGCCTGGAGTGCAAGGAGGGACAATGAGCAGTTCTTC. It is translated as CAWSARRDNEQFF.